The rows below give T cell receptor beta chains drawn from one sample of a study of shared clonotypes between healthy human individuals. This table comes from immunoSEQ multiplex PCR, and its TCRdb copy is limited to in-frame clones, with some not included. Of hundreds of thousands of clones in the sample, 97% are singletons; the top ten hold less than 0.065%. The sample consisted of naive CD4+ T cells sorted from blood. The receptors come from a woman aged 25 to 39 in good health. Both conserved end residues are part of each CDR3. The D gene is left open where the match is weak. The size entry is marked missing in some rows and otherwise reads once, few, many or a size class.

J,size,V,D,DNA,CDR3
TRBJ1-1,.,TRBV28,TRBD1,TGTGCCAGCAGTTTATCGGGGACAGGAGTGAACACTGAAGCTTTCTTT,CASSLSGTGVNTEAFF
TRBJ1-2,.,TRBV27,TRBD1,TGTGCCAGCAGTCTGGGACAGGGCTTCTATGGCTACACCTTC,CASSLGQGFYGYTF
TRBJ2-5,.,TRBV19,.,TGTGCCAGTAGTTCTTATGGGGAGACCCAGTACTTC,CASSSYGETQYF
TRBJ2-7,.,TRBV18,.,TGTGCCAGCTCACCGTTAGGGAGGTCCCAGGACGAGCAGTACTTC,CASSPLGRSQDEQYF
TRBJ1-1,.,TRBV6-5,.,TGTGCCAGCAGGGACTTACAGGGAAATACTGAAGCTTTCTTT,CASRDLQGNTEAFF
TRBJ2-3,.,TRBV19,TRBD1,TGTGCCAGTGCCACAGGGGGAAGCACAGATACGCAGTATTTT,CASATGGSTDTQYF
TRBJ1-4,.,TRBV7-2,TRBD1,TGTGCCAGCAGACGGGGACAGCTTAATGAAAAACTGTTTTTT,CASRRGQLNEKLFF
TRBJ2-3,.,TRBV5-1,TRBD1,TGCGCCAGTACAAAGTCGGACAGGGGCACAGATACGCAGTATTTT,CASTKSDRGTDTQYF
TRBJ2-3,.,TRBV5-1,TRBD1,TGCGCCAGCAGCTTAGGGACAGGGACAGATACGCAGTATTTT,CASSLGTGTDTQYF
TRBJ2-2,.,TRBV10-3,.,TGTGCCATCAGCCCCCGTTGGGGTGGGGAGCTGTTTTTT,CAISPRWGGELFF
TRBJ1-1,.,TRBV18,.,TGTGCCAGCTCGCGAGGTCAGGGGACGAACACTGAAGCTTTCTTT,CASSRGQGTNTEAFF
TRBJ2-5,.,TRBV6-6,.,TGTGCCAGCAGTTACTCGACAGGCCAAGAGACCCAGTACTTC,CASSYSTGQETQYF
TRBJ2-5,.,TRBV5-1,.,TGCGCCAGCAGCTTATCTGGGGAGACCCAGTACTTC,CASSLSGETQYF
TRBJ2-7,.,TRBV6-1,TRBD1,TGTGCCAGCAGGAGGACAGGGACCGACTACGAGCAGTACTTC,CASRRTGTDYEQYF
TRBJ2-7,once,TRBV28,.,TGTGCCAGCAGTCCACCCGGGGTCCACGAGCAGTACTTC,CASSPPGVHEQYF
TRBJ2-2,.,TRBV5-6,TRBD1,TGTGCCAGCAGCCGACAGGGGTCCGGGGAGCTGTTTTTT,CASSRQGSGELFF
TRBJ2-1,.,TRBV4-2,TRBD2,TGTGCCAGCACCGAGGGCCGAGCGGGAGGGTACAATGAGCAGTTCTTC,CASTEGRAGGYNEQFF
TRBJ1-5,.,TRBV15,.,TGTGCCACCAGCAGATCGGGGGGAGTCCAGCCCCAGCATTTT,CATSRSGGVQPQHF
TRBJ1-2,.,TRBV18,TRBD1,TGTGCCAGCTCACTGGACAGGGATGGCTACACCTTC,CASSLDRDGYTF
TRBJ2-1,once,TRBV29-1,TRBD1,TGCAGCGTTGAAACCGGGACAGGGGGCCTTGAGCAGTTCTTC,CSVETGTGGLEQFF
TRBJ1-5,.,TRBV6-5,.,TGTGCCAGCAGTTACTCGAAAGGTTCTCAGCCCCAGCATTTT,CASSYSKGSQPQHF
TRBJ1-1,.,TRBV19,.,TGTGCCAGTAGTCAACGAATAGCCCGTGACGAGGACACTGAAGCTTTCTTT,CASSQRIARDEDTEAFF
TRBJ2-7,.,TRBV27,TRBD1,TGTGCCAGCAGTTTATCCAGGACAGGGGGCTGGGGGCAGTACTTC,CASSLSRTGGWGQYF
TRBJ2-2,.,TRBV19,TRBD2,TGTGCCAGTATAGGGCTAGCGGGACACACCGGGGAGCTGTTTTTT,CASIGLAGHTGELFF
TRBJ2-6,.,TRBV6-5,.,TGTGCCAGCAGTTACGCTGGGGCCAACGTCCTGACTTTC,CASSYAGANVLTF
TRBJ2-1,.,TRBV7-8,TRBD1,TGTGCCAGCAGCCAGGGACAGGGTGCGGGACTCTCCTACAATGAGCAGTTCTTC,CASSQGQGAGLSYNEQFF
TRBJ2-1,once,TRBV10-1,.,TGCGCCAGCAGTGAGCGTCGAAAAGCCTCCTACAATGAGCAGTTCTTC,CASSERRKASYNEQFF
TRBJ2-5,.,TRBV28,.,TGTGCCAGCAGTTTGGGTCGCACGGAGACCCAGTACTTC,CASSLGRTETQYF
TRBJ1-1,.,TRBV11-3,TRBD1,TGTGCCAGCAGCGGAGACAGGGGTACGGGCACTGAAGCTTTCTTT,CASSGDRGTGTEAFF
TRBJ2-1,.,TRBV5-1,.,TGCGCCAGCAGCTTGGACCCAACTAGCAGCAGCTCCTACAATGAGCAGTTCTTC,CASSLDPTSSSSYNEQFF
TRBJ2-1,once,TRBV5-1,TRBD1,TGCGCCAGCAGATTGGACAGGCCCTACAATGAGCAGTTCTTC,CASRLDRPYNEQFF
TRBJ1-5,.,TRBV28,.,TGTGCCAGCAGTTTATGGACGGGTAGCAATCAGCCCCAGCATTTT,CASSLWTGSNQPQHF
TRBJ2-5,.,TRBV7-6,.,TGTGCCAGCAGCTTATTTGGCCAAATGGGGTATGGCGAAGAGACCCAGTACTTC,CASSLFGQMGYGEETQYF
TRBJ2-7,.,TRBV11-2,.,TGTGCCAGCAGCGCCAACTACGAGCAGTACTTC,CASSANYEQYF
TRBJ1-6,.,TRBV28,.,TGTGCCAGCAGTCCTCTATTATTGGCGATCTATAATTCACCCCTCCACTTT,CASSPLLLAIYNSPLHF
TRBJ1-1,.,TRBV29-1,.,TGCAGCACCAACAGTGACACTGAAGCTTTCTTT,CSTNSDTEAFF
TRBJ2-3,.,TRBV10-1,.,TGCGCCAGCAGTGAGGCGGTCCCGGGCGCAGATACGCAGTATTTT,CASSEAVPGADTQYF
TRBJ2-5,.,TRBV19,TRBD1,TGTGCCAGTAGTAACCGGGACAGACAAGAGACCCAGTACTTC,CASSNRDRQETQYF
TRBJ1-4,once,TRBV19,.,TGTGCCAGTAGTCTTCGCGGGTCAACTAATGAAAAACTGTTTTTT,CASSLRGSTNEKLFF
TRBJ2-7,.,TRBV18,TRBD2,TGTGCCAGCTCACGGGGCGGGAGGCCTAGCTCCTACGAGCAGTACTTC,CASSRGGRPSSYEQYF
TRBJ1-3,.,TRBV5-4,.,TGTGCCAGCAGCCCATACAGGGCCGGCCACACCATATATTTT,CASSPYRAGHTIYF
TRBJ2-7,.,TRBV19,.,TGTGCCAGTAGTATAAGCGGTACCTCCTACGAGCAGTACTTC,CASSISGTSYEQYF
TRBJ2-3,.,TRBV7-8,.,TGTGCCAGCAGAACCAACCAGGCCCCCCGGAGAGATACGCAGTATTTT,CASRTNQAPRRDTQYF
TRBJ2-2,.,TRBV5-1,.,TGCGCCAGCAGCTTGGACAGGCTGAACACCGGGGAGCTGTTTTTT,CASSLDRLNTGELFF
TRBJ2-5,.,TRBV9,.,TGTGCCAGCAGCGTAGATGTCCGCGGTGGGTACAGGGATGAGACCCAGTACTTC,CASSVDVRGGYRDETQYF